This T cell receptor beta chain was sequenced during a study of identical twins. One entry per CDR3 protein, called by TCRdb with MiXCR from the 5' RACE reads. This table has roughly 290,000 distinct CDR3 sequences, roughly 8.6% appearing once. The germline V gene has CDR1 SNHLY and CDR2 FYNNEI. This CDR3 region has 17 residues. Trimming stripped 1 base from V and 3 bases from J, with 16 bases between. These same records also appear under a second study, on yellow fever vaccine responses in identical twins.

This sequence was found in a woman aged 18-35 years in good health. The sample taken for sequencing was CD8+ T cells sorted from blood. The chain joins TRBV2 to TRBJ2-1, with D possibly being TRBD1 (6 bases). The CDR3 sequence: CASSEDQVQGNYNEQFF. In nucleotides, the CDR3 is TGTGCCAGCAGTGAAGATCAGGTCCAGGGGAACTACAATGAGCAGTTCTTC.